The clone carrying this TCR beta chain was recorded at least ten times. The sample originates from a study of T cells in Graves' hyperthyroidism and ophthalmopathy. Stable Graves' hyperthyroidism denoted no ophthalmopathy progression over 18 months. Amplification of TCR beta CDR3 regions was performed using RNA transcripts as template. The TCR CDR3 was amplified in a first-round RT-PCR using the HTBI primer set. TCRdb re-derived calls from the multiplex PCR reads in MiXCR, one entry per CDR3 protein. Of a few hundred thousand distinct CDR3 sequences listed, approximately 20% were seen once; the top ten hold around 43%. V was pared by 4 bases and J by 4 bases, with 9 bases between. Germline V gives CDR1 SGHRS, CDR2 YFSETQ. This CDR3 region has 13 residues.

Sequenced material: blood. The chain recombines TRBV5-1 with TRBJ2-4; TRBD2 is a possible D gene (6 bases). The source is a man between 35 and 55 years old with Graves' hyperthyroidism. The CDR3 spells CASSPRGKNIQYF. The CDR3 nucleotides are TGCGCCAGCAGCCCCCGGGGGAAAAACATTCAGTACTTC. Using reference TRBV5-1 and TRBJ2-4 for the parts outside the CDR3, the full variable domain is KAGVTQTPRYLIKTRGQQVTLSCSPISGHRSVSWYQQTPGQGLQFLFEYFSETQRNKGNFPGRFSGRQFSNSRSEMNVSTLELGDSALYLCASSPRGKNIQYFGAGTRLSVL.